The clone carrying this T cell receptor beta chain has a handful of counts. One end of the junction is discordant with germline, which a read error may explain. RNA transcripts provided the source from which TCR beta CDR3 regions were amplified. The TCR CDR3 first-round RT-PCR relied on the HTBI primer set. Each CDR3 protein gets one entry after TCRdb re-called the multiplex PCR reads with MiXCR. The sample holds some 530,000 distinct CDR3 sequences, less than 25% seen once. This sample is part of a study of T cells in Graves' hyperthyroidism and ophthalmopathy. Diagnostic assessment was based on clinical symptoms, serum thyroxine and TRAb, thyroid ultrasound and orbital computed tomography. Germline loops: CDR1 SGHTA, CDR2 FQGTGA. The CDR3 is 14 amino acids.

The source of this sequence is a woman in her sixties or seventies with Graves' ophthalmopathy. The specimen sequenced was blood. V gene TRBV7-3 combines with J gene TRBJ1-1; possibly TRBD1 for D (5 bases). CDR3 amino acids: CASSLEGRKTEALF. CDR3 in DNA: TGTGCCAGCAGCTTGGAGGGGAGAAAGACTGAAGCTCTCTTT.